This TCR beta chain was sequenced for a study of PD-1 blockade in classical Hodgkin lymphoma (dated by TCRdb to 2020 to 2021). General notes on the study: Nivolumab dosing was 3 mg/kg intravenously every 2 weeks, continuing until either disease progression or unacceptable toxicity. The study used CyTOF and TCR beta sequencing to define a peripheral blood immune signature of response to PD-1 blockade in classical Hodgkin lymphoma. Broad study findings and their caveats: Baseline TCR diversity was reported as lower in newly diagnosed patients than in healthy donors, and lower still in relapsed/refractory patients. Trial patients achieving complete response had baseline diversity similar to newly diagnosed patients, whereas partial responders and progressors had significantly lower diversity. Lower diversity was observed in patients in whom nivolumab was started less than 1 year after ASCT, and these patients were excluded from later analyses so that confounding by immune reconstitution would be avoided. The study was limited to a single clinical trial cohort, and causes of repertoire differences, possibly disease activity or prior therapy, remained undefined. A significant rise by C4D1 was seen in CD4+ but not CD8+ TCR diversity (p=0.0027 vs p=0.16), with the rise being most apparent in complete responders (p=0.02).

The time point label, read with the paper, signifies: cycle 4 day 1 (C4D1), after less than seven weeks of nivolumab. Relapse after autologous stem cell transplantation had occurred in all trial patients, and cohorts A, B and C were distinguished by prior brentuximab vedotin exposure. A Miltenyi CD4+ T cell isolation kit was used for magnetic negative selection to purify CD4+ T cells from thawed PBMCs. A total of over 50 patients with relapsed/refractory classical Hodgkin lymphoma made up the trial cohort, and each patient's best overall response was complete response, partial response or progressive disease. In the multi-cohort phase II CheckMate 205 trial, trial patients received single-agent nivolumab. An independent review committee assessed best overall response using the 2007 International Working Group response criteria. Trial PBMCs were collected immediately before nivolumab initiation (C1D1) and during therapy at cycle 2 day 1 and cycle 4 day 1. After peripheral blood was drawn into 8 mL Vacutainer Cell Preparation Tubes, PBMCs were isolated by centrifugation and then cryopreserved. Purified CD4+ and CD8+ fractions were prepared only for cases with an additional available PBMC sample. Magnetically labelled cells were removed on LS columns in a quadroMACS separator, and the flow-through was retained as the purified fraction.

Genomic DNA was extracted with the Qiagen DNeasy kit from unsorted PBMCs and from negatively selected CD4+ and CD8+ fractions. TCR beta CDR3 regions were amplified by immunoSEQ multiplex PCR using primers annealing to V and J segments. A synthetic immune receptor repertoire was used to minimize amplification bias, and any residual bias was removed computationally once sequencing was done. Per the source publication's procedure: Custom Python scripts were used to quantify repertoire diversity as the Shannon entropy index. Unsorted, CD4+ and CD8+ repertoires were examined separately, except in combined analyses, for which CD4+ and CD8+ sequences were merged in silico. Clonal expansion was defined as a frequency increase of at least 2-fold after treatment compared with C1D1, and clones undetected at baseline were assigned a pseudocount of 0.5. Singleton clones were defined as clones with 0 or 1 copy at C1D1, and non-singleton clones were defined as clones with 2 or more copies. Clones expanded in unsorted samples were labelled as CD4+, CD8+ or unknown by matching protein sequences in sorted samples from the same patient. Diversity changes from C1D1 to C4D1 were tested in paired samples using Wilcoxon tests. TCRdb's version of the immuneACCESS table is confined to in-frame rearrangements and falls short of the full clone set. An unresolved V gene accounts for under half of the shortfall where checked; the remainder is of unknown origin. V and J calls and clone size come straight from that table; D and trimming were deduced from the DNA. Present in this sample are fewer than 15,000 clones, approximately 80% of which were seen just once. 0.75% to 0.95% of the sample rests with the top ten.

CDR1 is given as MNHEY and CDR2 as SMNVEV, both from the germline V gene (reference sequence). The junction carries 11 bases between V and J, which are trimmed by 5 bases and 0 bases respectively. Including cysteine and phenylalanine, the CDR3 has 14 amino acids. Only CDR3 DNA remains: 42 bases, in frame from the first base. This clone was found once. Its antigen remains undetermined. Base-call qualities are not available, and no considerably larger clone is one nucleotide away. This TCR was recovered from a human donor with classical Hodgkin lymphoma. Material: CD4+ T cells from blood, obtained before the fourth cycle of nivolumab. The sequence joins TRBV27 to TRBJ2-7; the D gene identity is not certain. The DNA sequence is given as TGTGCCAGCAGTCCCCTCTCGAGCTCCTACGAGCAGTACTTC. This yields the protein CASSPLSSSYEQYF.